A single sample gave rise to the 24 T cell receptor beta chains below, sequenced in a study of cytomegalovirus exposure and HLA in healthy donors. The PCR made use of 60 Vbeta and 13 Jbeta primers. Here immunoSEQ multiplex PCR was the method, and the copy in TCRdb shows in-frame clones only, minus some. The table includes roughly 34,000 clones, 75% to 90% detected once. The sample consisted of PBMCs. The receptors were gathered from a male donor in good health and CMV-seronegative.

The rearrangement uses TRBV30 and TRBJ1-5; 9 nucleotides line up with TRBD1. V lost 0 bases, J lost 6 bases, and 3 bases stayed unmatched. The CDR3 is 14 amino acids. Per the germline V gene, CDR1 is GTSNPN and CDR2 is SVGIG (reference sequence). Here the CDR3 DNA reads TGTGCCTGGAGTGTATTGACAGGGGGTCAGCCCCAGCATTTT. Residues: CAWSVLTGGQPQHF.

The rearrangement joins TRBV19 to TRBJ2-7; 7 nucleotides line up with TRBD2. CDR3 length equals 14 residues. V shed 3 bases, J shed 0 bases, and the junction held 2 bases outside the gene matches. The V gene's germline CDR1 is LNHDA and CDR2 SQIVND (reference sequence). The CDR3 region is CASSMRDYSYEQYF. The CDR3 nucleotides read TGTGCCAGTAGTATGAGGGACTACTCCTACGAGCAGTACTTC.

The chain recombines TRBV7-3 with TRBJ1-1; weak D call: TRBD1 (6 bases). Germline V gene data show CDR1 as SGHTA and CDR2 as FQGTGA. Trimming removed 5 bases at V and 5 bases at J, with 21 bases between. This CDR3 contains 16 residues. CDR3 sequence (DNA): TGTGCCAGCAGCACGGGACACCGGGGAGCGGGGACTGAAGCTTTCTTT. Its protein is CASSTGHRGAGTEAFF.

V is TRBV29-1 and J is TRBJ2-3, with TRBD1 matching 8 bases. Looked up from germline, CDR1 is SQVTM and CDR2 is ANQGSEA. The CDR3 consists of 13 residues. With V trimmed by 7 bases and J by 1 base, 4 bases remained unmatched. The CDR3 here is CSAKGQGTDTQYF. In DNA form, the CDR3 reads TGCAGCGCAAAGGGACAGGGCACAGATACGCAGTATTTT.

The V and J genes are TRBV29-1 and TRBJ1-2, with D maybe TRBD1 (6 bases). Trimming left V 6 bases short and J 5 bases short, with 13 bases between. This CDR3 contains 12 residues. Germline loops: CDR1 SQVTM, CDR2 ANQGSEA. This CDR3 is CSVDRTEYGYTF. The CDR3 nucleotides are TGCAGCGTAGACCGGACAGAATATGGCTACACCTTC.

This clone was counted once. J is TRBJ1-2 and V is TRBV7-8; no clear D. CDR1 and CDR2 (germline): SGHVS, FQNEAQ. V was clipped by 5 bases and J by 1 base, with 8 bases between them. The length of the CDR3 is 13 residues. CDR3 amino acids: CASSPTFNYGYTF. The CDR3 coding sequence is TGTGCCAGCAGCCCAACTTTTAACTATGGCTACACCTTC.

This clone has a single count. The gene calls are TRBV4-3 and TRBJ2-7, with 7 bases that match TRBD2. Germline V gene sequence: CDR1 LGHNA, CDR2 YSLEER. V shed 4 bases, J shed 5 bases, and the junction held 8 bases outside the gene matches. This CDR3 has 14 residues. The CDR3 spells CASSPRKSGDEQYF. In DNA form, the CDR3 reads TGCGCCAGCAGCCCGCGTAAAAGCGGGGACGAGCAGTACTTC.

The gene calls are TRBV5-1 and TRBJ2-3; TRBD2 is a possible D gene (5 bases). CDR1 and CDR2 from the germline V gene are SGHRS and YFSETQ. Deletions cut 6 bases from V and 2 bases from J, with 13 bases between. This CDR3 has 14 amino acids. DNA for the CDR3: TGCGCCAGCACCCCGGGAACCTACACAGATACGCAGTATTTT. Protein sequence: CASTPGTYTDTQYF. Drawing the rest from reference TRBV5-1 and TRBJ2-3, the complete variable domain is KAGVTQTPRYLIKTRGQQVTLSCSPISGHRSVSWYQQTPGQGLQFLFEYFSETQRNKGNFPGRFSGRQFSNSRSEMNVSTLELGDSALYLCASTPGTYTDTQYFGPGTRLTVL.

In its sample, this clone was seen a few times. This chain joins TRBV10-3 and TRBJ1-5, with TRBD1 identical over 7 bases. Germline-derived CDR1 and CDR2 are ENHRY and SYGVKD. CDR3 length: 14 amino acids. The junction had 5 bases not matched to a gene; V was cut back by 6 bases and J by 3 bases. CDR3 coding DNA: TGTGCCATCAGCTCTACAGGGGACAATCAGCCCCAGCATTTT. Residues: CAISSTGDNQPQHF.

The rearrangement uses TRBV7-2 and TRBJ1-5; maybe TRBD1 (6 bases). V was shortened by 6 bases and J by 2 bases, with 14 bases between the two germline ends. The V gene's germline CDR1 is SGHTA and CDR2 FQGNSA. There are 15 residues in the CDR3. The CDR3: CASSRGGAGNQPQHF. The CDR3 bases are TGTGCCAGCAGTAGGGGGGGGGCGGGCAATCAGCCCCAGCATTTT.

The genes are TRBV5-1 and TRBJ2-7; D is unresolved. Trimming stripped 0 bases from V and 1 base from J, with 11 bases between. The CDR3 is made up of 15 amino acids. Germline-derived CDR1 and CDR2 are SGHRS and YFSETQ. The CDR3 here is CASSLEPQVSYEQYF. Written as DNA, the CDR3 is TGCGCCAGCAGCTTGGAACCCCAGGTTTCCTACGAGCAGTACTTC.

This clone was observed a single time. V gene TRBV7-2 combines with J gene TRBJ2-2; D might be TRBD1 (6 bases). Between the trimmed V and J ends, which lost 0 bases and 0 bases, there was a span of 8 bases. Germline loops: CDR1 SGHTA, CDR2 FQGNSA. This CDR3 is built from 16 residues. CDR3 sequence reads: CASSLAGAANTGELFF. The CDR3 DNA sequence: TGTGCCAGCAGCTTAGCGGGGGCAGCGAACACCGGGGAGCTGTTTTTT.

The V call is TRBV5-5, the J call TRBJ1-5, with D possibly being TRBD1 (5 bases). The V end lost 4 bases, the J end lost 7 bases, and 18 bases lay between the germline ends. CDR1 is SGHKS, CDR2 YYEKEE, per germline (reference sequence). The length of the CDR3 is 15 residues. The CDR3 here is CASSATGLSGQPQHF. DNA for the CDR3: TGTGCCAGCAGCGCCACGGGACTGAGCGGGCAGCCCCAGCATTTT. Variable domain in full (rest from reference TRBV5-5 and TRBJ1-5): DAGVTQSPTHLIKTRGQQVTLRCSPISGHKSVSWYQQVLGQGPQFIFQYYEKEERGRGNFPDRFSARQFPNYSSELNVNALLLGDSALYLCASSATGLSGQPQHFGDGTRLSIL.

Written as DNA, the CDR3 is TGTGCCAGCAGCTCCGGGATAAACACTGAAGCTTTCTTT. It yields the protein CASSSGINTEAFF. The V and J genes are TRBV7-9 and TRBJ1-1; D uncertain. Trimming took off 4 bases at V and 2 bases at J, with 8 bases between the two ends. This CDR3 is 13 amino acids long. The germline V gene encodes CDR1 SEHNR and CDR2 FQNEAQ (reference sequence).

This clone appeared a few times. The chain employs TRBV28 and TRBJ2-1, with TRBD2 matching over 7 bases. This CDR3 spans 19 amino acids. Germline CDR1 and CDR2: MDHEN and SYDVKM. Trimming at V came to 5 bases and at J to 0 bases, leaving 16 bases not matched to a gene. CDR3 bases: TGTGCCAGCAGTAACTCGGGACTATTTACTTTAAGCTCCTACAATGAGCAGTTCTTC. This gives the protein CASSNSGLFTLSSYNEQFF.

The chain joins TRBV7-8 to TRBJ2-7, with D possibly TRBD2 on 5 matching bases. The CDR3 extends over 15 amino acids. The V end lost 7 bases, the J end lost 0 bases, and 16 bases lay between the germline ends. Germline lookup yields CDR1 SGHVS and CDR2 FQNEAQ. The DNA of the CDR3 is TGTGCCAGCACCCCCAGCAGAGGGTACTCCTACGAGCAGTACTTC. This gives the protein CASTPSRGYSYEQYF.

This clone was recorded once. The J gene is TRBJ1-5, the V gene TRBV7-2; D possibly corresponds to TRBD1 (6 bases). Trimming stripped 5 bases from V and 4 bases from J, with 15 bases between. The CDR3 extends over 15 amino acids. CDR1 is SGHTA, CDR2 FQGNSA, per germline. CDR3 in amino acids: CASSQGGRGNQPQHF. CDR3 sequence (DNA): TGTGCCAGCAGCCAAGGGGGTCGAGGTAATCAGCCCCAGCATTTT.

The J gene is TRBJ1-2, the V gene TRBV25-1; D uncertain. The CDR3 has 12 residues. Trimming shortened V by 2 bases and J by 8 bases, and 9 bases separated the two germline ends. The germline V gene has CDR1 MGHDK and CDR2 SYGVNS. The DNA for the CDR3 is TGTGCCAGCAGTGAAGGACGGGGAGGCTACACCTTC. It is translated as CASSEGRGGYTF.

The chain is built from TRBV11-1 and TRBJ1-2; 9 nucleotides align to TRBD1. The CDR3 is 14 residues long. The germline V gene has CDR1 SGHAT and CDR2 FQDESV (reference sequence). The J segment lost 5 bases and the V segment lost 5 bases, leaving 6 bases of the junction unmatched. CDR3 DNA sequence: TGTGCCAGCAGCAAAGACAGGGGGGAGTATGGCTACACCTTC. The encoded protein is CASSKDRGEYGYTF.

The CDR3, as DNA: TGTGCCAGCACAGGGGAACTGGCTGAAGCTTTCTTT. This gives the protein CASTGELAEAFF. The V and J genes are TRBV2 and TRBJ1-1; D might be TRBD1 (6 bases). Germline V gene sequence: CDR1 SNHLY, CDR2 FYNNEI. There are 12 residues in the CDR3. Trimming left V 7 bases short and J 6 bases short, with 12 bases between.

J is TRBJ2-1 and V is TRBV29-1; weak D call: TRBD1 (5 bases). The V end lost 6 bases, the J end lost 10 bases, and 16 bases lay between the germline ends. The CDR3 extends over 12 amino acids. Germline V lookup: CDR1 SQVTM, CDR2 ANQGSEA. The CDR3 loop reads CSVRKKGHEQFF. CDR3 coding DNA: TGCAGCGTGAGGAAAAAGGGGCACGAGCAGTTCTTC.

The chain joins TRBV5-6 to TRBJ1-2; D gene uncertain. The V gene lost 4 bases and the J gene lost 4 bases, with 14 bases spanning the gap. Germline assignment: CDR1 SGHDT and CDR2 YYEEEE. The CDR3 loop spans 14 amino acids. This CDR3 reads CASSRREGLYGYTF. In nucleotides, the CDR3 is TGTGCCAGCAGCCGCCGTGAGGGCCTCTATGGCTACACCTTC.

The chain recombines TRBV2 with TRBJ1-6; a weak D match, TRBD1 (5 bases). Per germline, CDR1 SNHLY and CDR2 FYNNEI. CDR3 length: 15 amino acids. The V end lost 3 bases, the J end lost 10 bases, and 16 bases lay between the germline ends. The CDR3 DNA reads TGTGCCAGCAGTGAGTCTCGAGGGGACTTATCACCCCTCCACTTT. It translates to CASSESRGDLSPLHF.

The chain is built from TRBV7-2 and TRBJ1-2, with a possible D match to TRBD1 (5 bases). The CDR3 spans 14 residues. In germline, CDR1 is SGHTA, CDR2 FQGNSA. V lost 1 base and J lost 0, with 6 bases in between. The CDR3 nucleotides read TGTGCCAGCAGCTTAGGGGGGGCTAACTATGGCTACACCTTC. Its protein product is CASSLGGANYGYTF.